This entry concerns a single T cell receptor beta chain. Germline loops: CDR1 ENHRY, CDR2 SYGVKD. The CDR3 length is 16 residues. This sample is drawn from a study of shared clonotypes between healthy human individuals. Method: immunoSEQ multiplex PCR; TCRdb's copy keeps in-frame clones and lacks some. This table has 850,000 to 1,100,000 clones, approximately 75% appearing once. The V and J genes are TRBV10-3 and TRBJ2-5, with 10 bases identical to TRBD1. The closer fit of TRBJ2-7 to the DNA end suggests the J call may be wrong. The sample consisted of memory CD4+ T cells from PBMCs. The subset is: CD45RA-negative fraction. The TCR sequence derives from a young man in good health. Some clones in this sample may be carry-over from other donors' samples. The chain's CDR3 is CAISDPGQGNPYEQYF. The CDR3 bases are TGTGCCATCAGCGACCCGGGACAGGGGAACCCCTACGAGCAGTACTTC.